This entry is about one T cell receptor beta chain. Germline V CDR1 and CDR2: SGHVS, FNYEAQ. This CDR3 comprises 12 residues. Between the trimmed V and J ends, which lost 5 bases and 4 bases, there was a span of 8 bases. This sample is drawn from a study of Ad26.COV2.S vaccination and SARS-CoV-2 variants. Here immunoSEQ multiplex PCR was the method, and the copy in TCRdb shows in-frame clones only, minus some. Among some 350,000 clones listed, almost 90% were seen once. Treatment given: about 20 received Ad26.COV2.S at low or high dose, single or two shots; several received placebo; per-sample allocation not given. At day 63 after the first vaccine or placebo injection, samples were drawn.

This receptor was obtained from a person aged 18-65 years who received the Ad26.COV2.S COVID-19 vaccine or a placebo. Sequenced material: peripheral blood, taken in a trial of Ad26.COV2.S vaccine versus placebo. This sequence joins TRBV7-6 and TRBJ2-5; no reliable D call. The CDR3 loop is CASSEHGETQYF. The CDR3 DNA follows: TGTGCCAGCAGCGAACACGGAGAGACCCAGTACTTC.